These T cell receptor beta chains were read from a single sample in a study of OX40 agonist ivuxolimab in advanced cancers. Profiling relied on immunoSEQ multiplex PCR, and the TCRdb table lists in-frame clones only, not all of them. The sample holds approximately 50,000 clones; approximately 91% are singletons and the top ten take 0.75% to 0.9%. The sample consisted of CD4+ or CD8+ T cells sorted from blood, taken in a trial of the OX40 agonist ivuxolimab. The receptors derive from an adult with an advanced solid tumor such as melanoma, head and neck, liver or kidney cancer. Both conserved end residues are trimmed from each CDR3.

V	J	CDR3
TRBV28	TRBJ1-4	ASSLSPSKWQGDEKLF
TRBV5-4	TRBJ1-3	ASSSGTTRSGNTIY
TRBV28	TRBJ2-3	ASGEVNGAGARTDTQY
TRBV27	TRBJ2-1	ASSLGGGPYNEQF
TRBV19	TRBJ2-1	ASSTGSNNEQF
TRBV11-3	TRBJ2-2	ASSLNANTGELF
TRBV7-4	TRBJ2-5	ASSSTGTYQETQY
TRBV7-2	TRBJ1-6	ASRGTGANSPLH
TRBV9	TRBJ1-1	ASSGSGSGYTEAF
TRBV29-1	TRBJ1-2	SVGRTGSVYGYT
TRBV30	TRBJ1-2	AWSVPLVYGYT
TRBV19	TRBJ1-5	ASQRTDYSNQPQH
TRBV29-1	TRBJ2-5	SVGGGGQETQY
TRBV5-1	TRBJ2-7	ASSLDPTAPTLSEQY